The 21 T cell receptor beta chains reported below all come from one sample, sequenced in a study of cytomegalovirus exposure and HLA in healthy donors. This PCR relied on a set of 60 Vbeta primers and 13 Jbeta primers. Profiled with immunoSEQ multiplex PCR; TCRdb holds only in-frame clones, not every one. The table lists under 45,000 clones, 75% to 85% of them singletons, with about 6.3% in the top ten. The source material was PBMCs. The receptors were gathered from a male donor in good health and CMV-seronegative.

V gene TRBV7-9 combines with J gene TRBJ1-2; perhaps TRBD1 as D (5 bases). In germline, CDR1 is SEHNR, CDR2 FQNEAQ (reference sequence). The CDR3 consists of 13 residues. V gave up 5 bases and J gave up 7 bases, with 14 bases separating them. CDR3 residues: CASSIEPRVGYTF. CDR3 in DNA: TGTGCCAGCAGCATCGAGCCCAGGGTTGGCTACACCTTC.

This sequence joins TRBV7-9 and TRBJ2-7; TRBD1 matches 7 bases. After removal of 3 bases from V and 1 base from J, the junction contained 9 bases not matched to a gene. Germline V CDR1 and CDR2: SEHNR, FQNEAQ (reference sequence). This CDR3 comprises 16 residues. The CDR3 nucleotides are TGTGCCAGCAGCTTCTCGACAGGGAGATGGTCCTACGAGCAGTACTTC. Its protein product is CASSFSTGRWSYEQYF.

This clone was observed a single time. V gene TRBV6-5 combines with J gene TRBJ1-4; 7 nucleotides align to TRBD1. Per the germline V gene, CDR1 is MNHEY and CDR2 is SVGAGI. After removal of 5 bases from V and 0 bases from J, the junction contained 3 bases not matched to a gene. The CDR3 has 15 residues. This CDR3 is CASSRTGPTNEKLFF. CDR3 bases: TGTGCCAGCAGTCGGACAGGCCCAACTAATGAAAAACTGTTTTTT.

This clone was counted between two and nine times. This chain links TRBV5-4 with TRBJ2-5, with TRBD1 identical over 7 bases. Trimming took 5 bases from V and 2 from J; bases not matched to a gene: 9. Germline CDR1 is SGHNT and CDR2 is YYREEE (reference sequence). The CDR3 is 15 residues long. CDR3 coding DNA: TGTGCCAGCAGACTCGACAGGGATTCTCAAGAGACCCAGTACTTC. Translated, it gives CASRLDRDSQETQYF.

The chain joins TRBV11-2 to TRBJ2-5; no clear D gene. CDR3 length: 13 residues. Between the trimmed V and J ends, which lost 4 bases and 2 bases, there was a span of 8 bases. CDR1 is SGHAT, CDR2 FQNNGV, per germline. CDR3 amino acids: CASSWQDQETQYF. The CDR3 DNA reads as TGTGCCAGCAGCTGGCAAGATCAAGAGACCCAGTACTTC.

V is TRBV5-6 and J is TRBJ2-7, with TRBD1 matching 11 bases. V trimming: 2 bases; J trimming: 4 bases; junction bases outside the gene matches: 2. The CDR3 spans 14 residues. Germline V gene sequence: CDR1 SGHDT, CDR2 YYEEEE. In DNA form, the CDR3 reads TGTGCCAGCAGCTTCGGGACAGGGGGATACGAGCAGTACTTC. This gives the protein CASSFGTGGYEQYF.

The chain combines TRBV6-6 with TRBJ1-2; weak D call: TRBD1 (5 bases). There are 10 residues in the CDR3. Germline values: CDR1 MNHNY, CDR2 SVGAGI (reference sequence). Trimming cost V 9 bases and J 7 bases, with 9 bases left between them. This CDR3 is CARPGGGYTF. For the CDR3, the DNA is TGTGCCAGGCCCGGGGGTGGCTACACCTTC.

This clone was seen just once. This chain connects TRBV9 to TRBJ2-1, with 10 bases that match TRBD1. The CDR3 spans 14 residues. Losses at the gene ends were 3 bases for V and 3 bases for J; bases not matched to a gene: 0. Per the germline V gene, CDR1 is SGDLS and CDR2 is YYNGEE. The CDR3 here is CASSGDRGYNEQFF. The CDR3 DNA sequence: TGTGCCAGCAGCGGGGACAGGGGCTACAATGAGCAGTTCTTC.

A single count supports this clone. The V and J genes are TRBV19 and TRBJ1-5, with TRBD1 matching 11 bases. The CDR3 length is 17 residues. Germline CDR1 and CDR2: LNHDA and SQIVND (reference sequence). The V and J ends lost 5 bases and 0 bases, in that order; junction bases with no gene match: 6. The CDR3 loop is CASSGGQGGSSNQPQHF. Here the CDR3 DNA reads TGTGCCAGTAGTGGGGGACAGGGGGGGAGTAGCAATCAGCCCCAGCATTTT. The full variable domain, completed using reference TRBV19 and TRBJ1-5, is DGGITQSPKYLFRKEGQNVTLSCEQNLNHDAMYWYRQDPGQGLRLIYYSQIVNDFQKGDIAEGYSVSREKKESFPLTVTSAQKNPTAFYLCASSGGQGGSSNQPQHFGDGTRLSIL.

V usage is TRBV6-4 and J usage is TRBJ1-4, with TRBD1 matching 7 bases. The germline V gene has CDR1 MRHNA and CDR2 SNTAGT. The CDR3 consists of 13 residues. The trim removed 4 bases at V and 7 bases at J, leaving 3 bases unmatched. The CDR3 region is CASSVNRGEKLFF. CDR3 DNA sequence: TGTGCCAGCAGTGTTAACAGGGGTGAAAAACTGTTTTTT.

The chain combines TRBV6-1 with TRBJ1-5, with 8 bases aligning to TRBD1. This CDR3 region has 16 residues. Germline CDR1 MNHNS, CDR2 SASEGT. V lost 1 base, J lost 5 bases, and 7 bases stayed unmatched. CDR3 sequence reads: CASSEVMTGADQPQHF. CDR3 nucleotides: TGTGCCAGCAGTGAAGTTATGACAGGGGCGGATCAGCCCCAGCATTTT.

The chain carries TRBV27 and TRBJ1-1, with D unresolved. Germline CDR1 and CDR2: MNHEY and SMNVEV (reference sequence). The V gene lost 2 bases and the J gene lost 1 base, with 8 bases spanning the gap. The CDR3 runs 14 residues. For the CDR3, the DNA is TGTGCCAGCAGTTTAGACCGGGGGAACACTGAAGCTTTCTTT. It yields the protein CASSLDRGNTEAFF.

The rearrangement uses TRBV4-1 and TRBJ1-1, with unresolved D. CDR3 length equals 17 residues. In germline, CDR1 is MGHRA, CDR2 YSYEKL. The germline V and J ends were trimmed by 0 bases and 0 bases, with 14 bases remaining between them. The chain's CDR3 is CASSQERYFSLNTEAFF. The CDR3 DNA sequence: TGCGCCAGCAGCCAAGAGAGGTACTTCTCCCTGAACACTGAAGCTTTCTTT.

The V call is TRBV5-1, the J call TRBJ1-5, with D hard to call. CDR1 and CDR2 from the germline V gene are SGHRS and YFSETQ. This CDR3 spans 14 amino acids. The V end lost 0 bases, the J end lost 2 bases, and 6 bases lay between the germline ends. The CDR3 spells CASSLESRNQPQHF. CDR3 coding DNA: TGCGCCAGCAGCTTGGAATCTCGCAATCAGCCCCAGCATTTT.

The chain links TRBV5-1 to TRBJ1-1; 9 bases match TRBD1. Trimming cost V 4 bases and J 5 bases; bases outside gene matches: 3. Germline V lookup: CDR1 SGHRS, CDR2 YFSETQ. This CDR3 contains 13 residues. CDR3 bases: TGCGCCAGCAGCCTGGACAGGGGAACTGAAGCTTTCTTT. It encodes CASSLDRGTEAFF.

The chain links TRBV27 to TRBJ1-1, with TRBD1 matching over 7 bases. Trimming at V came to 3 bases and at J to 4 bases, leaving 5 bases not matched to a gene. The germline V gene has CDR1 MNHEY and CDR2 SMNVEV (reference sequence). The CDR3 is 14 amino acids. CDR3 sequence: CASSFHRGSTEAFF. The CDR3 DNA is TGTGCCAGCAGTTTTCACAGGGGATCCACTGAAGCTTTCTTT.

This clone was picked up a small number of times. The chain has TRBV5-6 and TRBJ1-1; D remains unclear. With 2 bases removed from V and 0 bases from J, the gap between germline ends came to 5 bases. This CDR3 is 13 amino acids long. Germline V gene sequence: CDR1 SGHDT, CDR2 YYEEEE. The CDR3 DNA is TGTGCCAGCAGCTTCGACTTGAACACTGAAGCTTTCTTT. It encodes CASSFDLNTEAFF.

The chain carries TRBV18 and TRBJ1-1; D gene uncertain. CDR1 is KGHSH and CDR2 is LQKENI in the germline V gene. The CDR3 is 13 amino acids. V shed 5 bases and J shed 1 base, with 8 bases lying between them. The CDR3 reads CASSTGENTEAFF. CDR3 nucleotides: TGTGCCAGCTCAACGGGAGAGAACACTGAAGCTTTCTTT. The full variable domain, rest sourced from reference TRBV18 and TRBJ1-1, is NAGVMQNPRHLVRRRGQEARLRCSPMKGHSHVYWYRQLPEEGLKFMVYLQKENIIDESGMPKERFSAEFPKEGPSILRIQQVVRGDSAAYFCASSTGENTEAFFGQGTRLTVV.

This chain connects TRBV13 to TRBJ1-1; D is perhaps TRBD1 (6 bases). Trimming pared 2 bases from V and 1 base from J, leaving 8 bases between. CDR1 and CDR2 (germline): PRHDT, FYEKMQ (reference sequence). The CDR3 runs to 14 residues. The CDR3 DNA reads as TGTGCCAGCAGCTTACCGACAGGGAACACTGAAGCTTTCTTT. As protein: CASSLPTGNTEAFF. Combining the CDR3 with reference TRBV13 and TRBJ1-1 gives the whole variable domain AAGVIQSPRHLIKEKRETATLKCYPIPRHDTVYWYQQGPGQDPQFLISFYEKMQSDKGSIPDRFSAQQFSDYHSELNMSSLELGDSALYFCASSLPTGNTEAFFGQGTRLTVV.

The CDR3 loop is CASSQRRTGGSEQYF. The CDR3 nucleotides read TGTGCCAGCAGTCAAAGAAGGACAGGGGGCTCCGAGCAGTACTTC. This chain uses TRBV6-5 with TRBJ2-7, with TRBD1 matching over 11 bases. After removal of 5 bases from V and 6 bases from J, the junction contained 9 bases not matched to a gene. Germline V CDR1 and CDR2: MNHEY, SVGAGI. This CDR3 contains 15 residues.

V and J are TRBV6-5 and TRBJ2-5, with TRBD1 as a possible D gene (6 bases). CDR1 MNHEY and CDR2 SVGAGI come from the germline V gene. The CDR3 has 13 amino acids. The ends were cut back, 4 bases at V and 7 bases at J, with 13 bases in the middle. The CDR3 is CASSSDRQGTQYF. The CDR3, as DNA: TGTGCCAGCAGTTCAGACAGGCAGGGGACCCAGTACTTC.